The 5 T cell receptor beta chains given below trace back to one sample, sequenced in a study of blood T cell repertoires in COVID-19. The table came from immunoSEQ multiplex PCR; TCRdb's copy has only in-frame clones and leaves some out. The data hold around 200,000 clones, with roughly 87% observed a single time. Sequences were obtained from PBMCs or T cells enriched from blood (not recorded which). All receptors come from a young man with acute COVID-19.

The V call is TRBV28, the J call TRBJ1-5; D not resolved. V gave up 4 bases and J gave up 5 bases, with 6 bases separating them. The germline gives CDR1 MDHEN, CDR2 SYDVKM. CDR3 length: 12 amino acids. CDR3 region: CASSSLYQPQHF. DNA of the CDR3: TGTGCCAGCAGTTCCCTCTATCAGCCCCAGCATTTT.

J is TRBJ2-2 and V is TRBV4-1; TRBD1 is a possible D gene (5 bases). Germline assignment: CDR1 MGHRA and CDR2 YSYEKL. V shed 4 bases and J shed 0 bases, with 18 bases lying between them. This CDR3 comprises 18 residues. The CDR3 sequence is CASSLKGRVRPNTGELFF. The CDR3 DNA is TGCGCCAGCAGCCTAAAGGGCAGGGTTCGTCCGAACACCGGGGAGCTGTTTTTT.

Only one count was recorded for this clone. DNA of the CDR3: TGTGCCAGCAGTTTTTCTAGCTCTGGGGCCAACGTCCTGACTTTC. Its translation: CASSFSSSGANVLTF. The J gene is TRBJ2-6, the V gene TRBV28; no definite D call. This CDR3 has 15 residues. Germline assignment: CDR1 MDHEN and CDR2 SYDVKM. V dropped 3 bases and J dropped 0 bases, with 6 bases sitting between them.

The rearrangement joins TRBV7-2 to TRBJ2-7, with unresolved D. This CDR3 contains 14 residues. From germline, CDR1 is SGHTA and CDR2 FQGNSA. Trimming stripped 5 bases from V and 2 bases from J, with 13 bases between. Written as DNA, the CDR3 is TGTGCCAGCAGCCCATCACTCGTCGCCTACGAGCAGTACTTC. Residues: CASSPSLVAYEQYF.

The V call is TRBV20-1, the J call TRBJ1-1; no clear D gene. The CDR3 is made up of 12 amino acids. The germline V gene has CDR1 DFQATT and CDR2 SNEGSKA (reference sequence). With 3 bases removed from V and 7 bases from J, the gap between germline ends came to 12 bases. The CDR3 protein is CSASDRFNEAFF. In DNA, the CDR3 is TGCAGTGCTAGTGATCGTTTTAATGAAGCTTTCTTT.